The 4 T cell receptor beta chains presented below share a single source sample, sequenced in a study of cytomegalovirus exposure and HLA in healthy donors. The PCR was carried out with 60 Vbeta primers and 13 Jbeta primers. Assay used: immunoSEQ multiplex PCR; TCRdb lists only in-frame clones, some missing. The sample consists of more than 100,000 clones, roughly 8.8% of them appearing once. The sample was PBMCs. The receptors originated from a middle-aged woman in good health and CMV-seropositive.

The chain employs TRBV5-1 and TRBJ2-1; 13 bases line up with TRBD2. V shed 7 bases, J shed 7 bases, and the junction held 8 bases outside the gene matches. The CDR3 is made up of 15 amino acids. Germline loops: CDR1 SGHRS, CDR2 YFSETQ. The CDR3 here is CASAALAGGRNEQFF. In DNA form, the CDR3 reads TGCGCCAGCGCAGCACTAGCGGGGGGGCGTAATGAGCAGTTCTTC. The full variable domain, its missing parts supplied by reference TRBV5-1 and TRBJ2-1, is KAGVTQTPRYLIKTRGQQVTLSCSPISGHRSVSWYQQTPGQGLQFLFEYFSETQRNKGNFPGRFSGRQFSNSRSEMNVSTLELGDSALYLCASAALAGGRNEQFFGPGTRLTVL.

The chain couples TRBV4-1 to TRBJ2-3; TRBD1 aligns across 8 bases. V shed 2 bases, J shed 5 bases, and the junction held 9 bases outside the gene matches. This CDR3 contains 16 residues. CDR1 is MGHRA and CDR2 is YSYEKL in the germline V gene. The CDR3 sequence is CASSQPRQGRKDTQYF. CDR3 DNA sequence: TGCGCCAGCAGCCAACCGCGACAGGGGAGGAAAGATACGCAGTATTTT.

This clone showed up just a few times. The chain has TRBV10-2 and TRBJ1-5, with a tentative D call TRBD1 (6 bases). V lost 0 bases, J lost 3 bases, and 12 bases lay in between. CDR3 size: 16 residues. Looked up from germline, CDR1 is WSHSY and CDR2 is SAAADI. DNA of the CDR3: TGCGCCAGCAGTGAGTCGATAACAGGGATCAATCAGCCCCAGCATTTT. Translation: CASSESITGINQPQHF.

This clone was found a few times. The chain employs TRBV10-3 and TRBJ1-1, with D possibly being TRBD1 (6 bases). V lost 5 bases to trimming and J lost 5 bases, with 15 bases between them. This CDR3 region has 14 residues. Germline CDR1 and CDR2: ENHRY and SYGVKD. CDR3 nucleotide sequence: TGTGCCATCAGTCTTACGGGACACCGGACTGAAGCTTTCTTT. Protein: CAISLTGHRTEAFF.